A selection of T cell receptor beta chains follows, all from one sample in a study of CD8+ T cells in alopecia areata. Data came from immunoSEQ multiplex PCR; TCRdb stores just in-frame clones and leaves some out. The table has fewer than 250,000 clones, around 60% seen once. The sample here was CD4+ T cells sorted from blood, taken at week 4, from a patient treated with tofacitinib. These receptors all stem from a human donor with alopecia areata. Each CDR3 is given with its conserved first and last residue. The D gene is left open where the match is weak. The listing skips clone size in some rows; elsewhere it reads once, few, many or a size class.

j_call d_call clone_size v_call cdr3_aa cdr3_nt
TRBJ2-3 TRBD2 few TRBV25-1 CASSDTGGPLNTQYF TGTGCCAGCAGTGACACGGGAGGGCCGTTAAATACGCAGTATTTT
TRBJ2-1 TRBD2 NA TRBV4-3 CASSQQLAGTYNEQFF TGCGCCAGCAGCCAACAATTAGCGGGGACCTACAATGAGCAGTTCTTC
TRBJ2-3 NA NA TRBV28 CASSLGDRETQYF TGTGCCAGCAGTTTAGGTGACCGGGAGACGCAGTATTTT
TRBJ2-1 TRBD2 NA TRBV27 CASSPLRGTYNEQFF TGTGCCAGCAGTCCGTTGCGGGGGACTTACAATGAGCAGTTCTTC
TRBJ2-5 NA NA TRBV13 CASSIQGFETQYF TGTGCCAGCAGTATACAGGGATTTGAGACCCAGTACTTC
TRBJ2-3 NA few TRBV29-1 CSVAGTPSTDTQYF TGCAGCGTGGCCGGGACGCCCTCCACAGATACGCAGTATTTT
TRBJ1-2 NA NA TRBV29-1 CSGSTANYGYTF TGCAGCGGATCGACAGCTAACTATGGCTACACCTTC
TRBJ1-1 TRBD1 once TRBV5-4 CASSRQGAEAFF TGTGCCAGCAGCCGGCAGGGGGCTGAAGCTTTCTTT
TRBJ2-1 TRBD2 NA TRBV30 CAWIRLAPDNEQFF TGTGCCTGGATTCGACTAGCGCCCGACAATGAGCAGTTCTTC
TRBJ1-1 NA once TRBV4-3 CASSLLTEDSEAFF TGCGCCAGCAGCCTCCTGACGGAAGACAGTGAAGCTTTCTTT
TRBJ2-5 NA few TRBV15 CATSRDKAGRGTQYF TGTGCCACCAGCAGAGATAAGGCGGGGCGTGGGACCCAGTACTTC
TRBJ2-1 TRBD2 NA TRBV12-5 CASGLGAGGSPYNEQFF TGTGCTAGTGGTTTGGGAGCGGGAGGGAGCCCCTACAATGAGCAGTTCTTC
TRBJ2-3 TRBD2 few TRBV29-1 CSVPRLAGGTYHTQYF TGCAGCGTCCCTAGACTAGCGGGAGGGACGTATCATACGCAGTATTTT
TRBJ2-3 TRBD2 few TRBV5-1 CASSLHPSGTTSTDTQYF TGCGCCAGCAGCTTGCACCCTAGCGGGACCACTAGCACAGATACGCAGTATTTT
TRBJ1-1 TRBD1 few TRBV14 CASSHGTGDSTEAFF TGTGCCAGCAGCCACGGGACAGGGGATAGTACTGAAGCTTTCTTT
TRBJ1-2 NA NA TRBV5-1 CASSEDSYGYTF TGCGCCAGCAGCGAGGACAGCTATGGCTACACCTTC
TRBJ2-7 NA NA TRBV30 CAWSSVGGEQYF TGTGCCTGGAGCTCCGTCGGGGGCGAGCAGTACTTC
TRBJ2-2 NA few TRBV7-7 CASSLLSEAGELFF TGTGCTAGCAGCCTACTTTCCGAGGCCGGGGAGCTGTTTTTT
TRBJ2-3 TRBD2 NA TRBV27 CASILKSQRGRADTQYF TGTGCCAGCATCCTAAAGTCACAGCGGGGAAGGGCAGATACGCAGTATTTT
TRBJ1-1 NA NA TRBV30 CAWSVLNTEAFF TGTGCCTGGAGTGTCCTGAACACTGAAGCTTTCTTT
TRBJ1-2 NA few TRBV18 CASSPRIGPEGYTF TGTGCCAGCTCACCGAGGATAGGGCCAGAAGGCTACACCTTC
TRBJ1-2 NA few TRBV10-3 CAISGQLQNYGYTF TGTGCCATCAGCGGACAACTACAGAACTATGGCTACACCTTC
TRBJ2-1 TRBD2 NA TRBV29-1 CSVLAGGNNEQFF TGCAGCGTACTAGCGGGAGGAAACAATGAGCAGTTCTTC
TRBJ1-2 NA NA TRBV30 CAWSRPVKGYTF TGTGCCTGGAGCCGACCTGTGAAGGGCTACACCTTC
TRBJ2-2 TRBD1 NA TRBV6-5 CASRLQGSNTGELFF TGTGCCAGCAGATTACAGGGGTCGAACACCGGGGAGCTGTTTTTT
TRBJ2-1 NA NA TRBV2 CASSVLGNEQFF TGTGCCAGCAGTGTATTGGGCAATGAGCAGTTCTTC
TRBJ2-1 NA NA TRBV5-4 CASSSRAPWADEQFF TGTGCCAGCAGCTCGCGGGCCCCCTGGGCCGATGAGCAGTTCTTC
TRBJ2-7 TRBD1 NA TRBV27 CASSFTGGPLSYEQYF TGTGCCAGCAGTTTTACAGGGGGCCCTCTGTCCTACGAGCAGTACTTC
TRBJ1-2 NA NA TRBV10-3 CAIRGHTNYGYTF TGTGCCATCAGGGGACATACTAACTATGGCTACACCTTC
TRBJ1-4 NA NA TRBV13 CASSLGGEKLFF TGTGCCAGCAGCTTAGGCGGGGAAAAACTGTTTTTT
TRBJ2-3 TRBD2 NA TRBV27 CASSSGLAGAFSDTQYF TGTGCCAGCAGTTCTGGACTAGCGGGAGCCTTTTCCGATACGCAGTATTTT
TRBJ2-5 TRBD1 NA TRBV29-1 CSVGPTGSETQYF TGCAGCGTCGGACCGACAGGGAGCGAGACCCAGTACTTC
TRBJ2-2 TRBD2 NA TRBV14 CASSISGRPGELFF TGTGCCAGCAGCATTAGCGGGAGACCCGGGGAGCTGTTTTTT
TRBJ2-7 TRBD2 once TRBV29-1 CSVGVRLANEQYF TGCAGCGTTGGTGTCCGACTAGCAAACGAGCAGTACTTC
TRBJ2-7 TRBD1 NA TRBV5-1 CASSLDGTGRYEQYF TGCGCCAGCAGCTTGGACGGGACAGGGCGGTACGAGCAGTACTTC
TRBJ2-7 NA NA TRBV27 CASSPAGLTYEQYF TGTGCCAGCAGTCCGGCCGGGCTAACCTACGAGCAGTACTTC
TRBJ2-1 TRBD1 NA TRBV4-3 CASSLSRDRGFNEQFF TGCGCCAGCAGCCTCTCTAGGGACAGGGGATTTAATGAGCAGTTCTTC
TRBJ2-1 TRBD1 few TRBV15 CATSSTNRDSGHNEQFF TGTGCCACCAGCAGTACCAACCGGGACAGTGGGCACAATGAGCAGTTCTTC
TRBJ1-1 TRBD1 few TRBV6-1 CASVRGQGLNTEAFF TGTGCCAGCGTCCGGGGACAGGGGCTGAACACTGAAGCTTTCTTT
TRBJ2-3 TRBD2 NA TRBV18 CASSPGTSGPQGTQYF TGTGCCAGCTCACCGGGGACTAGCGGACCTCAGGGTACGCAGTATTTT